The 27 T cell receptor beta chains presented below share a single source sample, sequenced in a study of CD8 T cells in ankylosing spondylitis. TCRdb itself ran the 5' RACE reads through MiXCR, one entry per CDR3 protein. The table shows around 250,000 distinct CDR3 sequences, with 18% occurring only once. Sample: blood, either unsorted or a sorted T cell fraction (not recorded which). All receptors derive from a male donor with ankylosing spondylitis or in good health (not recorded which).

The CDR3 DNA follows: TGTGCCAGCAGCTTAGGACTAGCGGGAATCGATGAGCAGTTCTTC. Translating gives CASSLGLAGIDEQFF. The chain carries TRBV11-2 and TRBJ2-1; 11 nucleotides line up with TRBD2. Trimming at V came to 1 base and at J to 8 bases, leaving 4 bases not matched to a gene. Germline CDR1 is SGHAT and CDR2 is FQNNGV. CDR3 size: 15 residues. The variable domain in full, completed from reference TRBV11-2 and TRBJ2-1, reads EAGVAQSPRYKIIEKRQSVAFWCNPISGHATLYWYQQILGQGPKLLIQFQNNGVVDDSQLPKDRFSAERLKGVDSTLKIQPAKLEDSAVYLCASSLGLAGIDEQFFGPGTRLTVL.

This chain connects TRBV7-3 to TRBJ2-1; D unclear. This CDR3 is built from 15 residues. Per the germline V gene, CDR1 is SGHTA and CDR2 is FQGTGA. V lost 2 bases, J lost 2 bases, and 10 bases lay in between. CDR3 loop: CASSLVRDPYNEQFF. DNA of the CDR3: TGTGCCAGCAGCTTAGTAAGGGATCCCTACAATGAGCAGTTCTTC.

This clonotype was counted only a few times. The chain combines TRBV28 with TRBJ2-3; D possibly corresponds to TRBD2 (7 bases). The germline V gene has CDR1 MDHEN and CDR2 SYDVKM. The CDR3 runs 13 residues. Trimming pared 7 bases from V and 5 bases from J, leaving 13 bases between. CDR3 in amino acids: CASTRGAGDTQYF. The CDR3 DNA reads TGTGCCAGCACCCGGGGGGCAGGAGATACGCAGTATTTT.

This clonotype was seen ten or more times. The chain carries TRBV7-9 and TRBJ2-5, with D hard to call. V was shortened by 5 bases and J by 5 bases, with 12 bases between the two germline ends. CDR1 and CDR2 (germline): SEHNR, FQNEAQ (reference sequence). This CDR3 is built from 13 residues. CDR3 in amino acids: CASSHPSEETQYF. The CDR3 coding sequence is TGTGCCAGCAGCCACCCATCGGAGGAGACCCAGTACTTC.

This clonotype appeared a single time. The genes are TRBV7-3 and TRBJ2-7, with a tentative D call TRBD2 (6 bases). CDR3 length: 18 residues. V was clipped by 5 bases and J by 3 bases, with 26 bases between them. Looked up from germline, CDR1 is SGHTA and CDR2 is FQGTGA. The chain's CDR3 is CASSPRFRGRPADYEQYF. DNA for the CDR3: TGTGCCAGCAGCCCGCGTTTTCGAGGGAGGCCCGCCGACTACGAGCAGTACTTC.

V is TRBV7-9 and J is TRBJ1-1; 10 nucleotides align to TRBD1. Trimming removed 5 bases from V and 3 bases from J; junction bases left unmatched: 6. Per germline, CDR1 SEHNR and CDR2 FQNEAQ (reference sequence). The CDR3 loop spans 15 amino acids. The CDR3 DNA sequence: TGTGCCAGCAGCCCTCGGGACAGGGGTTACACTGAAGCTTTCTTT. It translates to CASSPRDRGYTEAFF.

This clonotype was seen more than once but under ten times. The J gene is TRBJ2-1, the V gene TRBV7-8; D unclear. Germline loops: CDR1 SGHVS, CDR2 FQNEAQ. V was clipped by 4 bases and J by 1 base, with 23 bases between them. The CDR3 contains 19 residues. The CDR3 is CASSYPLVWEESSYNEQFF. The CDR3 DNA is TGTGCCAGCAGCTACCCCTTAGTTTGGGAAGAAAGTTCCTACAATGAGCAGTTCTTC.

The rearrangement links TRBV6-1 to TRBJ2-2, with 7 bases aligning to TRBD2. This CDR3 comprises 15 residues. Per the germline V gene, CDR1 is MNHNS and CDR2 is SASEGT. Losses at the gene ends were 6 bases for V and 2 bases for J; bases not matched to a gene: 6. CDR3 sequence (DNA): TGTGCCAGCAGGCGTCTAGCGGATAACACCGGGGAGCTGTTTTTT. It specifies CASRRLADNTGELFF.

V and J are TRBV9 and TRBJ2-1; TRBD1 agrees at 10 bases. Germline V CDR1 and CDR2: SGDLS, YYNGEE. CDR3 length: 17 amino acids. With V trimmed by 4 bases and J by 6 bases, 13 bases remained unmatched. Written as DNA, the CDR3 is TGTGCCAGCAGCCCGAGAGGGGGGACAGGGGAGGGCAATGAGCAGTTCTTC. Amino acids: CASSPRGGTGEGNEQFF.

In this sample, this clonotype turned up many times. The chain joins TRBV27 to TRBJ2-1; tentatively, D is TRBD2 (5 bases). Trimming pared 3 bases from V and 2 bases from J, leaving 11 bases between. This CDR3 has 15 residues. Germline V CDR1 and CDR2: MNHEY, SMNVEV (reference sequence). The CDR3: CASSFLAGTYNEQFF. Written as DNA, the CDR3 is TGTGCCAGCAGTTTTCTGGCGGGCACCTACAATGAGCAGTTCTTC.

The sample holds many counts of this clonotype. This chain joins TRBV10-3 and TRBJ2-3; maybe TRBD1 (6 bases). Germline V gene data show CDR1 as ENHRY and CDR2 as SYGVKD. CDR3 length equals 15 residues. Between the trimmed V and J ends, which lost 3 bases and 0 bases, there was a span of 10 bases. The CDR3 bases are TGTGCCATCAGTGACCCGACAGGAAGCACAGATACGCAGTATTTT. Translating it yields CAISDPTGSTDTQYF.

This chain links TRBV19 with TRBJ2-1; D possibly corresponds to TRBD2 (6 bases). The CDR3 consists of 15 residues. V was cut by 3 bases and J by 4 bases, with 13 bases left in between. CDR1 LNHDA and CDR2 SQIVND come from the germline V gene (reference sequence). CDR3: CASSIFGTGYNEQFF. As DNA, the CDR3 is TGTGCCAGTAGTATTTTTGGGACTGGGTACAATGAGCAGTTCTTC.

This clonotype has a handful of counts. The chain carries TRBV28 and TRBJ2-3, with D maybe TRBD2 (6 bases). Deletions cut 6 bases from V and 10 bases from J, with 20 bases between. This CDR3 is built from 14 residues. Germline CDR1 MDHEN, CDR2 SYDVKM. Here the CDR3 DNA reads TGTGCCAGCAGGCCAACGGGCGGGGTGAAGGCGCAGTATTTT. Its protein product is CASRPTGGVKAQYF.

V gene TRBV29-1 combines with J gene TRBJ2-3; tentative D call: TRBD2 (7 bases). The CDR3 consists of 17 residues. Germline V lookup: CDR1 SQVTM, CDR2 ANQGSEA. V was shortened by 5 bases and J by 0 bases, with 21 bases between the two germline ends. The CDR3 sequence is CSVRGEQGPSSTDTQYF. CDR3 nucleotides: TGCAGCGTTCGGGGGGAACAGGGCCCTTCTAGCACAGATACGCAGTATTTT.

Concerning this clonotype: One end of the junction varies from germline; a read error may be responsible. This chain connects TRBV7-9 to TRBJ2-2; TRBD2 might be the D (5 bases). This CDR3 has 13 residues. Per germline, CDR1 SEHNR and CDR2 FQNEAQ (reference sequence). CDR3 sequence: CASSSVNTGELSF. Written as DNA, the CDR3 is TGTGCCAGCAGCTCGGTAAACACCGGGGAGCTGTCTTTT.

V usage is TRBV4-1 and J usage is TRBJ1-1; the D is unclear. The V gene's germline CDR1 is MGHRA and CDR2 YSYEKL. Trimming removed 3 bases at V and 1 base at J, with 18 bases between. This CDR3 is 17 amino acids long. CDR3 protein: CASSHATGGGWNTEAFF. As DNA, the CDR3 is TGCGCCAGCAGCCACGCTACCGGCGGAGGGTGGAACACTGAAGCTTTCTTT.

This clonotype was seen more than once but under ten times. The chain joins TRBV4-1 to TRBJ2-1; TRBD2 matches 9 bases. The V and J ends lost 2 bases and 4 bases, in that order; junction bases with no gene match: 3. CDR1 and CDR2 from the germline V gene are MGHRA and YSYEKL. There are 15 residues in the CDR3. In DNA, the CDR3 is TGCGCCAGCAGCCAAACTGCGGGAGGGTACAATGAGCAGTTCTTC. It translates to CASSQTAGGYNEQFF.

The table lists this clonotype with a few counts. The chain is built from TRBV9 and TRBJ2-1, with 12 bases identical to TRBD2. The CDR3 contains 15 residues. Germline CDR1 reads SGDLS; CDR2 reads YYNGEE. Trimming at V came to 0 bases and at J to 8 bases, leaving 3 bases not matched to a gene. CDR3: CASSVVTSGRDEQFF. The CDR3 bases are TGTGCCAGCAGCGTAGTGACTAGCGGGAGAGATGAGCAGTTCTTC.

The chain uses TRBV5-1 and TRBJ1-2; TRBD1 might be the D (6 bases). This CDR3 is 15 amino acids long. Germline values: CDR1 SGHRS, CDR2 YFSETQ. V lost 4 bases and J 7 bases, leaving 20 bases between the germline ends. The CDR3 sequence is CASSPLQGPTFGYTF. DNA for the CDR3: TGCGCCAGCAGCCCACTACAGGGACCAACTTTTGGCTACACCTTC.

The chain uses TRBV4-1 and TRBJ1-2, with TRBD1 identical over 8 bases. This CDR3 has 15 residues. Trimming at V came to 1 base and at J to 4 bases, leaving 5 bases not matched to a gene. The germline V gene encodes CDR1 MGHRA and CDR2 YSYEKL. CDR3 in amino acids: CASSQALGQVYGYTF. The DNA of the CDR3 is TGCGCCAGCAGCCAAGCCTTGGGACAGGTCTATGGCTACACCTTC.

Concerning this clonotype itself: One end of the junction varies from germline; a read error may be responsible. The chain joins TRBV3-1 to TRBJ2-3, with TRBD1 matching 9 bases. Germline CDR1 and CDR2: LGHDT and YNNKEL (reference sequence). The CDR3 is 15 amino acids. CDR3 sequence reads: CASCQVGVTGGAQYF. The CDR3 DNA reads as TGTGCCAGCTGCCAAGTAGGTGTCACAGGGGGCGCGCAGTATTTT.

The genes are TRBV25-1 and TRBJ2-3, with D tentatively TRBD1 or TRBD2 (6 bases each). V lost 6 bases and J lost 2, with 27 bases in between. The CDR3 runs to 19 residues. From germline, CDR1 is MGHDK and CDR2 SYGVNS. CDR3 DNA sequence: TGTGCCAGCAGCCCGAGGGGAGGCCAGACCGGGGGCCTCACAGATACGCAGTATTTT. Translating gives CASSPRGGQTGGLTDTQYF.

This clonotype was seen a few times. The gene calls are TRBV29-1 and TRBJ2-6, with TRBD1 matching 10 bases. This CDR3 is built from 15 residues. Germline values: CDR1 SQVTM, CDR2 ANQGSEA. V lost 7 bases to trimming and J lost 2 bases; unmatched junction nucleotides: 5. Here the CDR3 DNA reads TGCAGCGCAGGAGGGACAGGGGCTGGGGCCAACGTCCTGACTTTC. Translating it yields CSAGGTGAGANVLTF.

Only a few counts were recorded for this clonotype. The chain is built from TRBV20-1 and TRBJ2-1, with 10 bases that match TRBD2. Germline V gene data show CDR1 as DFQATT and CDR2 as SNEGSKA (reference sequence). The CDR3 has 13 residues. Trimming removed 5 bases from V and 7 bases from J; junction bases left unmatched: 5. CDR3 sequence (DNA): TGCAGTGCTCCGCTAGCGGGAGAAAATGAGCAGTTCTTC. It codes for CSAPLAGENEQFF.

This clonotype was counted a few times. The chain is built from TRBV6-6 and TRBJ1-1; D is perhaps TRBD1 (6 bases). Deletions cut 6 bases from V and 10 bases from J, with 15 bases between. There are 12 residues in the CDR3. Germline values: CDR1 MNHNY, CDR2 SVGAGI (reference sequence). The CDR3: CASSEKQGRAFF. The CDR3 DNA follows: TGTGCCAGCAGCGAAAAACAGGGACGAGCTTTCTTT.

This clonotype has just a few counts. The V call is TRBV20-1, the J call TRBJ2-1; D is ambiguous. This CDR3 contains 14 residues. Germline CDR1 reads DFQATT; CDR2 reads SNEGSKA (reference sequence). Trimming removed 4 bases from V and 1 base from J, with 11 bases in between. CDR3 DNA sequence: TGCAGTGCTACTGATCTTTTTTCCTACAATGAGCAGTTCTTC. This sequence encodes CSATDLFSYNEQFF.

This clonotype was picked up many times. The chain employs TRBV4-2 and TRBJ2-7, with D uncertain. The germline V gene has CDR1 LGHNA and CDR2 YNFKEQ. This CDR3 is built from 14 residues. V dropped 1 base and J dropped 3 bases, with 10 bases sitting between them. In nucleotides, the CDR3 is TGTGCCAGCAGCCAAGTTGGCACGGTCTACGAGCAGTACTTC. Encoded protein: CASSQVGTVYEQYF.